This T cell receptor beta chain is drawn from a study of PD-1 blockade in mismatch repair-deficient tumors. Background on the study: All were previously treated, progressing patients with some twelve mismatch repair-deficient cancer types. General study findings and limits: Tumor-resident clones, often absent from pretreatment blood, expanded after pembrolizumab and then contracted.

A note on this clone: Its antigen is currently unknown.

The V and J ends lost 5 bases and 3 bases, in that order; junction bases with no gene match: 6. The CDR3 runs to 15 residues. Looked up from germline, CDR1 is MNHEY and CDR2 is SVGAGI. TCRdb keeps only in-frame clones here, not all; method: immunoSEQ multiplex PCR. The repertoire includes approximately 50,000 clones, 78% of them detected once, and 2.5% to 4% sits in the top ten. Every patient had mismatch repair deficiency by PCR or immunohistochemistry. The TCR-sequenced patients were three responders to pembrolizumab. The sequenced sample was peripheral blood, obtained 4 weeks after starting pembrolizumab. The rearrangement uses TRBV6-5 and TRBJ2-3; 9 bases match TRBD1. The sequence was obtained from an adult with mismatch repair-deficient cancer. CDR3 residues: CASSLRDRETDTQYF. The CDR3 DNA reads as TGTGCCAGCAGTCTCCGGGACAGGGAAACAGATACGCAGTATTTT.